The entry below describes one TCR beta chain. This clone's antigen is unknown. There are no base qualities to consult, and no much larger clone falls within one base. The germline V gene (reference sequence) specifies LNHDA as CDR1 and SQIVND as CDR2. The CDR3 has 14 amino acids, counting the end cysteine and phenylalanine. Left in the record is the CDR3 DNA by itself, 42 bases read in frame from the first base. V ends up 3 bases short and J 5 bases short, with an unmatched junction base count of 4. TCRbeta CDR3 regions were amplified from genomic DNA by means of the immunoSEQ Assay, a bias-controlled multiplex PCR. The authors' analysis ran thus. The number of nucleated cells in each sample was estimated from the amplification of reference gene primers within the assay. To quantify the absolute abundance of each unique TCRbeta CDR3 rearrangement, sequence reads were collapsed and filtered. Productive Simpson clonality was computed per sample as the square root of Simpson's diversity index over productive rearrangements. What TCRdb holds here is the immuneACCESS table cut down to in-frame rearrangements. Part of the clones is not present; checked against another copy, under half of the missing clones reflect an unresolved V gene, and the others are unexplained. The V and J calls and the clone size are those of that table, but D and trimming were determined from the DNA. This sample has 150,000 to 160,000 clones in its table, and 88% of those were observed once. Roughly 2.2% of the sample is taken by the ten largest.

This record comes from a study of blood T cell repertoires in COVID-19 (dated by TCRdb to the early 2020s). As for the study more broadly: The collaborator samples originated in the United States, Italy and Spain and spanned the acute and convalescent phases of COVID-19. The material from the prospective study consisted of cDNA or gDNA derived from T cells, B-cell-depleted T cells, or PBMCs. Subjects who had been exposed to COVID-19, were actively infected with it, or had recovered from it provided the deeply sampled blood TCRbeta repertoires that made up the dataset. The repertoires were made available in a free public database intended to serve as a resource for research on the immune response to SARS-CoV-2. The samples were drawn from two sources: the first 160 participants of the ongoing ImmuneRACE study, and 1,254 subjects contributed by 6 global collaborators. Nearly every sample came with metadata listing a de-identified subject ID, COVID-19 status, age in years and sex. Where HLA class I and class II types were available, the types were taken from metadata supplied by the sample provider, not from assay-based typing.

Broader findings and caveats from the paper: The quantity of clinical and demographic metadata differed by source and by participant and was supplied without curation.

The collaborating institutions used their own protocols to collect whole blood in K2EDTA tubes. For TCRbeta analysis, collaborator samples were shipped as frozen whole blood, as isolated PBMCs, or as DNA extracted from either sample type. The sequenced sample consisted of peripheral blood. Recombination connected TRBV19 to TRBJ1-2; 9 of the junction bases match TRBD1. The sequence was obtained from a woman aged 70-85 years with acute or convalescent COVID-19. The DNA sequence reads TGTGCCAGTAGTATTCTCGGGACAGGGTATGGCTACACCTTC. Translated, this gives CASSILGTGYGYTF.